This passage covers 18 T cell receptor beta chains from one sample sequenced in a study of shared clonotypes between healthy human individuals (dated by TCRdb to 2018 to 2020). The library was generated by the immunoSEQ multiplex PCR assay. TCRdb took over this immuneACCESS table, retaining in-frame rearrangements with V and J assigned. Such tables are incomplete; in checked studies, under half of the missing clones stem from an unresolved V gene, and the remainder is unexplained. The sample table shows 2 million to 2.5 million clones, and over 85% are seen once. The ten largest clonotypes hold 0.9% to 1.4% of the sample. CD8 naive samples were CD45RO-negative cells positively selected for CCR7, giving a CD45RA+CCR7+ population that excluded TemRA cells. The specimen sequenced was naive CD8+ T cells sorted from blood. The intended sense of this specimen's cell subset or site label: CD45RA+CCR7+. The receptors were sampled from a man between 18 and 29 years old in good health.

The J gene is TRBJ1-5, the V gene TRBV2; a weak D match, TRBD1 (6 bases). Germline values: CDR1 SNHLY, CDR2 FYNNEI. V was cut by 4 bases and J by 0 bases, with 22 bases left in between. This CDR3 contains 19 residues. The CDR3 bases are TGTGCCAGCAGTGTTGAAGTGCGGAGGGCAGGGGATAGCAATCAGCCCCAGCATTTT. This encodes CASSVEVRRAGDSNQPQHF.

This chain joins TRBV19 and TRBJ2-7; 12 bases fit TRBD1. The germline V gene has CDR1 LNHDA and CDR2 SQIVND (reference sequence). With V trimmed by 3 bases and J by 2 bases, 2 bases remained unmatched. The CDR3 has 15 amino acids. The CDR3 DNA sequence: TGTGCCAGTAGTATGGGACAGGGGGCGGCCTACGAGCAGTACTTC. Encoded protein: CASSMGQGAAYEQYF.

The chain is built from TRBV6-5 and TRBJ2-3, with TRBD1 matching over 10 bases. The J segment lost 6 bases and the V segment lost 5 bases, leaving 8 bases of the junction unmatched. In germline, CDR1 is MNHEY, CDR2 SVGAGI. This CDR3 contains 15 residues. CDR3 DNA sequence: TGTGCCAGCAGTGTAGACAGGGGGCAAGAGGATACGCAGTATTTT. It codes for CASSVDRGQEDTQYF.

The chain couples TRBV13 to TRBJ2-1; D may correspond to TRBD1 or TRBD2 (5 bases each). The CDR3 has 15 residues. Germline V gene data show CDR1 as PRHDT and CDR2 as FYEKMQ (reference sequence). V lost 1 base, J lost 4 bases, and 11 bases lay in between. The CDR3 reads CASSLAGTGYNEQFF. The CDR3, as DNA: TGTGCCAGCAGCTTAGCCGGGACCGGATACAATGAGCAGTTCTTC.

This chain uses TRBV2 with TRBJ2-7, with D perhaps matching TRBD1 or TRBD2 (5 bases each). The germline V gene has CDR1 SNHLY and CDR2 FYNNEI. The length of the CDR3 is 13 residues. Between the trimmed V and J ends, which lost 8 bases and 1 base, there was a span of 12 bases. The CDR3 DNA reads TGTGCCAGCGGCCGGGACCAATCCTACGAGCAGTACTTC. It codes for CASGRDQSYEQYF.

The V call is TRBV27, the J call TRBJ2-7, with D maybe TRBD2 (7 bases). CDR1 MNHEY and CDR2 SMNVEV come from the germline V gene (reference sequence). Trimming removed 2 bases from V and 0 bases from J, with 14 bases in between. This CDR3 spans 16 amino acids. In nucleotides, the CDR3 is TGTGCCAGCAGTTTAGAGGGCGGGGGCGGCTCCTACGAGCAGTACTTC. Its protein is CASSLEGGGGSYEQYF.

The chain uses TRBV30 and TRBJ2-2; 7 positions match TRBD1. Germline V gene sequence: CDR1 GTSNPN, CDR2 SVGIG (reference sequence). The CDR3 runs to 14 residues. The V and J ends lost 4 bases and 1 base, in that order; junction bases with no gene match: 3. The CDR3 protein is CAWTRTGNTGELFF. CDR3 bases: TGTGCCTGGACCAGGACAGGGAACACCGGGGAGCTGTTTTTT.

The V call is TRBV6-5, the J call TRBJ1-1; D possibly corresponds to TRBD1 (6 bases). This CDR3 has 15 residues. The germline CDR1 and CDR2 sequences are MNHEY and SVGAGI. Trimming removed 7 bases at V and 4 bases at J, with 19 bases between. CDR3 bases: TGTGCCAGCACCCCGCGGGGGGCGGTAGGCACTGAAGCTTTCTTT. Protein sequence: CASTPRGAVGTEAFF.

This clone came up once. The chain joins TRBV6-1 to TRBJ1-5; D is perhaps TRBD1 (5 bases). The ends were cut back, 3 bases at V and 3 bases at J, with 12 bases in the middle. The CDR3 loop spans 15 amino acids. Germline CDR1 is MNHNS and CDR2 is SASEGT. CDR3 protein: CASSEETEYNQPQHF. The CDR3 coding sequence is TGTGCCAGCAGTGAGGAGACAGAGTACAATCAGCCCCAGCATTTT.

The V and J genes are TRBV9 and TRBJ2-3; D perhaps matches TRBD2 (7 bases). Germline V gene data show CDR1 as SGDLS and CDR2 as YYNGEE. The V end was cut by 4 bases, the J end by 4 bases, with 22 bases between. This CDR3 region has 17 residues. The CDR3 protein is CASSPVWSGEGADTQYF. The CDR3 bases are TGTGCCAGCAGCCCAGTCTGGAGCGGGGAGGGGGCAGATACGCAGTATTTT.

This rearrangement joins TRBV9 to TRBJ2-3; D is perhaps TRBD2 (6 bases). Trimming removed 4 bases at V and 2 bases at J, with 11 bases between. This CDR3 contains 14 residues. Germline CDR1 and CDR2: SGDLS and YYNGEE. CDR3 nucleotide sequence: TGTGCCAGCAGCTCGGGACTTTCCACAGATACGCAGTATTTT. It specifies CASSSGLSTDTQYF.

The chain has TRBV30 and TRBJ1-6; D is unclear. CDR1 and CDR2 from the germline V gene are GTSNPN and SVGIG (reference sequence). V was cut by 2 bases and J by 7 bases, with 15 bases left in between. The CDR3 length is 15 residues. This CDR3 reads CAWSQEIMPNSPLHF. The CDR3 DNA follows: TGTGCCTGGAGTCAAGAAATAATGCCAAATTCACCCCTCCACTTT.

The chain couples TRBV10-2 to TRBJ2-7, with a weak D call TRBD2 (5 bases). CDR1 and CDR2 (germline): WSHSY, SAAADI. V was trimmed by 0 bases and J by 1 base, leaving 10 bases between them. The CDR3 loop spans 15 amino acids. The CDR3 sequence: CASSESDGVSYEQYF. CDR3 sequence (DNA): TGCGCCAGCAGTGAGTCGGACGGGGTATCCTACGAGCAGTACTTC.

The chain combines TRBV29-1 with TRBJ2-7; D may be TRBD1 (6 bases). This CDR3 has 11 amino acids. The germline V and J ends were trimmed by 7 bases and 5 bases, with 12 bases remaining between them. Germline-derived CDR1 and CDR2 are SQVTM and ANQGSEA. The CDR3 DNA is TGCAGCGCGGGAACAGGGAACGAGCAGTACTTC. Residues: CSAGTGNEQYF.

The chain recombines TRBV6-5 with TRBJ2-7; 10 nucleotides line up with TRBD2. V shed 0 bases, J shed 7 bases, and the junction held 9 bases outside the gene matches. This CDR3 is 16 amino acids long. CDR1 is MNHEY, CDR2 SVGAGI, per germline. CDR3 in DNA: TGTGCCAGCAGTTACTCGACCGGACTAGCGGTGGGGGAGCAGTACTTC. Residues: CASSYSTGLAVGEQYF.

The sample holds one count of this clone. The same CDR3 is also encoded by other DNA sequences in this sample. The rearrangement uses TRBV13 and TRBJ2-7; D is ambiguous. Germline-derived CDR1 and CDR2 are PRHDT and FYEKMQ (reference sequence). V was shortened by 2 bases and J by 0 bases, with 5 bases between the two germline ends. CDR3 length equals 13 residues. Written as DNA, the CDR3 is TGTGCCAGCAGCTTACCGGGCTCCTACGAGCAGTACTTC. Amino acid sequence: CASSLPGSYEQYF.

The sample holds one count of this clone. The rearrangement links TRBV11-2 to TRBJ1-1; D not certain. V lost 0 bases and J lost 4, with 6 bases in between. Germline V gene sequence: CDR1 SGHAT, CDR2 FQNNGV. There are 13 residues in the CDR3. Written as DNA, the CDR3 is TGTGCCAGCAGCTTAGACCATGGCACTGAAGCTTTCTTT. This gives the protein CASSLDHGTEAFF.

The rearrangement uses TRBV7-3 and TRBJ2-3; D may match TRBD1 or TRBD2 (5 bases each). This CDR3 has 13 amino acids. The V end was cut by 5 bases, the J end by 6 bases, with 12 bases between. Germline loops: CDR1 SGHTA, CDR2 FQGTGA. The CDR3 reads CASSAGTFDTQYF. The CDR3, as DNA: TGTGCCAGCAGCGCCGGGACGTTTGATACGCAGTATTTT.